This T cell receptor (beta chain) was found in a study of OX40 agonist ivuxolimab in advanced cancers. Background on the study: Allowance was made for prior anti-PD-1, anti-PD-L1 or anti-CTLA-4 therapy, and roughly 39% had some. Study outcomes and limitations: Partly responding patients at 0.1-3.0 mg/kg showed some of the smallest clonal expansion.

CDR3 length equals 13 residues. Trimming removed 6 bases at V and 6 bases at J, with 14 bases between. Germline V gives CDR1 SEHNR, CDR2 FQNEAQ (reference sequence). Individuals having autoimmune disease history or systemic immunosuppression were not enrolled. This clone was observed a few times. The antigen is not known. The method was immunoSEQ multiplex PCR; TCRdb's version includes in-frame clones alone and lacks a portion of them. The repertoire consists of about 53,000 clones, with 80% to 90% occurring once and the leading ten covering approximately 10%. This sequence joins TRBV7-9 and TRBJ1-1; unclear D gene. The clonotype originates from an adult with an advanced solid tumor such as melanoma, head and neck, liver or kidney cancer. The source material was CD4+ or CD8+ T cells sorted from blood, sampled in a trial of the OX40 agonist ivuxolimab. The CDR3 bases are TGTGCCAGCAGTTCCCAGTGGGATCCTGAAGCTTTCTTT. This codes for CASSSQWDPEAFF. The full variable domain, completed using reference TRBV7-9 and TRBJ1-1, is DTGVSQNPRHKITKRGQNVTFRCDPISEHNRLYWYRQTLGQGPEFLTYFQNEAQLEKSRLLSDRFSAERPKGSFSTLEIQRTEQGDSAMYLCASSSQWDPEAFFGQGTRLTVV.